The clone carrying this TCR beta chain showed up just once. Its antigen remains unknown. The sample comes from a study of T-cell reconstitution after alpha-beta-depleted transplantation in children. The TCRbeta library was prepared with unique molecular identifiers. TCRdb called the PCR reads again in MiXCR, with one record for every CDR3 protein. Counted here are around 450,000 distinct CDR3 sequences, roughly 15% occurring once; the ten biggest clones make up roughly 29%. General study points: T-cell counts and diversity at one year following transplant were attributed mainly to newly produced T cells. About two months after transplant, alpha-beta T cells reportedly came from several hundred expanded graft clones. Surviving recipient T cells and thymic progenitors produced the high day-60 TCRbeta diversity seen in some patients.

Germline V gives CDR1 MDHEN, CDR2 SYDVKM. The ends were cut back, 8 bases at V and 9 bases at J, with 26 bases in the middle. This CDR3 region has 16 residues. The clonotype originates from a boy in the first two years of life who had a stem cell transplant for Wiskott-Aldrich syndrome, so the T cells may come from the graft donor. This material consisted of PBMCs, mostly from graft donor cells, taken 360 days after TCRalphabeta/CD19-depleted stem cell transplant. The chain links TRBV28 to TRBJ2-1; D is possibly TRBD1 (8 bases). This CDR3 reads CASLLGGGLTGGEQFF. The DNA for the CDR3 is TGTGCCAGCCTTTTAGGGGGGGGACTTACAGGGGGTGAGCAGTTCTTC.